This TCR beta chain was found in a study of blood T cell repertoires in COVID-19 (dated by TCRdb to 2018 to 2020). In terms of the full investigation: Samples from collaborators originated in the United States, Italy and Spain and spanned both the acute and convalescent phases of COVID-19. Nearly every sample came with metadata listing a de-identified subject ID, COVID-19 status, age in years and sex. The repertoires were released in a freely available public database intended as a resource for research on the immune response to SARS-CoV-2. The samples were drawn from the first 160 participants of the ongoing ImmuneRACE study and from 1,254 subjects provided by 6 global collaborators. The prospective study material was composed of cDNA or gDNA derived from T cells, B-cell-depleted T cells, or PBMCs. Where HLA class I and class II types were available, the types were taken from metadata supplied by the sample provider, not from assay-based typing. The dataset comprised deeply sampled blood TCRbeta repertoires from subjects exposed to, actively infected with, or recovered from COVID-19.

As concerns this clone: Its antigen is still unknown. No base-level quality is on record; no much larger clone is a single base apart.

From the cysteine up to the phenylalanine, the CDR3 has a length of 13 residues. Kept here is only the CDR3 DNA, which spans 39 bases and is read in frame from base 1. V is cut by 3 bases and J by 4 bases, and the space between the germline ends is 7 bases. TCRbeta CDR3 regions were amplified from genomic DNA by means of the immunoSEQ Assay, a bias-controlled multiplex PCR. The study's processing was this. The number of nucleated cells in each sample was estimated from the amplification of reference gene primers within the assay. To quantify the absolute abundance of each unique TCRbeta CDR3 rearrangement, sequence reads were collapsed and filtered. For each sample, productive Simpson clonality was calculated by taking the square root of Simpson's diversity index across productive rearrangements. In its TCRdb copy, this immuneACCESS table keeps in-frame sequences only and misses some clones. Where compared with another copy, unresolved V genes explain less than half of these, and the others have no known cause. V and J calls and clone size are given by that table; D and trimming were obtained from the DNA. The sample includes hundreds of thousands of clones, with 70% to 85% observed a single time. Of the sample, nearly 5% is held by the ten largest clones.

Study-level results and caveats: How much clinical and demographic metadata was included differed by source and by participant, and the metadata was provided uncurated.

The collaborating institutions used their own protocols to collect whole blood in K2EDTA tubes. For TCRbeta analysis, collaborator samples were shipped as frozen whole blood, as isolated PBMCs, or as DNA extracted from either sample type. This chain is built from TRBV12-3 or TRBV12-4 and TRBJ1-3, with the D gene not clear enough to name. This TCR was recovered from a woman of 80 years or more with active or convalescent COVID-19. Sequencing input: peripheral blood. The DNA sequence is given as TGTGCCAGCAGTTTTCAGGAAGGAAACACCATATATTTT. It codes for CASSFQEGNTIYF.